The source of this TCR beta chain is a study of CD8 T cells in Susac syndrome. Reverse transcription of 0.5 to 1 ug RNA used random hexamers. TCRdb re-derived calls from the immunoSEQ multiplex PCR reads in MiXCR, one entry per CDR3 protein. Among some 200,000 distinct CDR3 sequences listed, roughly 94% were seen once. CD8+ and CD4+ T cells taken from blood had their TCR beta sequenced. Germline V gene sequence: CDR1 MDHEN, CDR2 SYDVKM. V gave up 5 bases and J gave up 3 bases; unmatched junction bases: 9. The CDR3 runs to 15 residues. Sequenced input: CD4+ T cells from PBMCs. The sequence was collected from a human donor in good health. J is TRBJ2-7 and V is TRBV28, with 8 bases that match TRBD1. The CDR3 nucleotides read TGTGCCAGCAGTCTCCTGGCAGGGGGCATCTACGAGCAGTACTTC. Translating it yields CASSLLAGGIYEQYF. The full variable domain, its missing parts supplied by reference TRBV28 and TRBJ2-7, is DVKVTQSSRYLVKRTGEKVFLECVQDMDHENMFWYRQDPGLGLRLIYFSYDVKMKEKGDIPEGYSVSREKKERFSLILESASTNQTSMYLCASSLLAGGIYEQYFGPGTRLTVT.